A selection of T cell receptor beta chains follows, all from one sample in a study of spatial heterogeneity in lung cancer. Using its own MiXCR run on the 5' RACE reads, TCRdb lists one record per CDR3 protein. Here the sample spans 25,000 to 35,000 distinct CDR3 sequences, more than 4.5% being singletons. This specimen consisted of PBMCs, obtained at follow-up. These receptors came from a female donor with early-stage non-small cell lung cancer. Both conserved end residues are part of each CDR3. D genes are given only for firm matches. Expanded clones are given a class, and other clones once, few, many or no size at all.

V,size,D,J,DNA,CDR3
TRBV5-5,many,.,TRBJ2-1,TGTGCCAGCAGCTTGGAATCTGGAAAGCAGTTCTTC,CASSLESGKQFF
TRBV20-1,many,TRBD1,TRBJ2-5,TGCAGTGCTCACAGCTCCGGGACAGGGGGAGAGACCCAGTACTTC,CSAHSSGTGGETQYF
TRBV27,.,TRBD2,TRBJ2-7,TGTGCCAGCAGTCCATTAACTAGCGGGGGGACCTCCTACGAGCAGTACTTC,CASSPLTSGGTSYEQYF
TRBV4-3,many,.,TRBJ1-6,TGCGCCAGCAGCCAAGAGGATAGGGCGGATTCACCCCTCCACTTT,CASSQEDRADSPLHF
TRBV7-9,many,TRBD1,TRBJ2-5,TGTGCCACCGAGCAGGGGGCCCAAGAGACCCAGTACTTC,CATEQGAQETQYF
TRBV5-1,many,.,TRBJ2-1,TGCGCCAGCAGCTTGGAAGGGACAACCACCTACAATGAGCAGTTCTTC,CASSLEGTTTYNEQFF
TRBV14,many,.,TRBJ2-1,TGTGCCAGCAGCCCCCGGGAGAGGAGCTCCTACAATGAGCAGTTCTTC,CASSPRERSSYNEQFF
TRBV6-5,many,.,TRBJ1-4,TGTGCCAGCAGTTACTCGGGGGGGCCTGGAGAAAAACTGTTTTTT,CASSYSGGPGEKLFF
TRBV12-3/TRBV12-4,.,.,TRBJ1-2,TGTGCCAGCACCCCCAGGGATGTTGGCTACACCTTC,CASTPRDVGYTF
TRBV7-2,many,.,TRBJ2-5,TGTGCCAGCAGCTTCGTGGGGCGGTTCCAAGAGACCCAGTACTTC,CASSFVGRFQETQYF
TRBV29-1,few,TRBD1,TRBJ1-5,TGCAGCGCTCAAACAGGGGGAGATAGCAATCAGCCCCAGCATTTT,CSAQTGGDSNQPQHF
TRBV14,few,.,TRBJ2-7,TGTGCCAGCAGCCAAGGACCAGGGAGCTCCTACGAGCAGTACTTC,CASSQGPGSSYEQYF
TRBV28,many,.,TRBJ1-5,TGTGCCAGCACCCGAGGCGGGTCAGTTCAGCCCCAGCATTTT,CASTRGGSVQPQHF
TRBV28,many,.,TRBJ2-2,TGTGCCAGCAGTCCCCCCCTAGGCGGTGGGGATACCGGGGAGCTGTTTTTT,CASSPPLGGGDTGELFF
TRBV11-1,many,.,TRBJ1-3,TGTGCCAGCAGCTTAAGACGGGACACCATATATTTT,CASSLRRDTIYF
TRBV18,many,TRBD1,TRBJ2-7,TGTGCCAGCTCCCCGCTTGGGACAGGGGGCTTCAACGAGCAGTACTTC,CASSPLGTGGFNEQYF
TRBV6-2/TRBV6-3,.,.,TRBJ2-7,TGTGCCAGCAGTTACCCCAGCCCCCTCGGGGGCGAGCAGTACTTC,CASSYPSPLGGEQYF
TRBV9,many,.,TRBJ2-3,TGTGCCAGCAGCGTAGTAGGTGGGCTCACAGATACGCAGTATTTT,CASSVVGGLTDTQYF
TRBV5-5,many,.,TRBJ2-3,TGTGCCAGCAGCTTGGAGGCAGTATCTACAGATACGCAGTATTTT,CASSLEAVSTDTQYF
TRBV5-6,many,TRBD1,TRBJ1-1,TGTGCCAGCAGCTTGTTCGGGACAGCGAACACTGAAGCTTTCTTT,CASSLFGTANTEAFF
TRBV11-2,many,.,TRBJ2-2,TGTGCCAGCAGTCGAGCAGGGGCGAACACCGGGGAGCTGTTTTTT,CASSRAGANTGELFF
TRBV7-2,few,.,TRBJ2-7,TGTGCCAGCAGCTATGCGGGTTACGAGCAGTACTTC,CASSYAGYEQYF
TRBV4-2,medium-sized,TRBD2,TRBJ2-7,TGTGCCAGCAGCCAAGCGGCAGGGAGGGACGAGCAGTACTTC,CASSQAAGRDEQYF
TRBV6-5,few,TRBD2,TRBJ2-2,TGTGCCAGCAGTCCCGGACTAGCGGGGGTGGAGCTGTTTTTT,CASSPGLAGVELFF
TRBV6-5,many,.,TRBJ2-7,TGTGCCGGAGGGGGGGAGCAGTACTTC,CAGGGEQYF
TRBV24-1,.,.,TRBJ1-5,TGTGCCACCAGTGAGGACACTCGAAATCAGCCCCAGCATTTT,CATSEDTRNQPQHF
TRBV5-1,.,.,TRBJ2-3,TGCGCCAGCAGCCGAGGACGGGAGTCCTCAGTGATCACAGATACGCAGTATTTT,CASSRGRESSVITDTQYF
TRBV7-9,medium-sized,.,TRBJ2-2,TGTGCCAGCAACTTCTTAGGGAACACCGGGGAGCTGTTTTTT,CASNFLGNTGELFF
TRBV5-1,many,.,TRBJ2-1,TGCGCCAGCAGCCCTAGACAGGTCTCCTACAATGAGCAGTTCTTC,CASSPRQVSYNEQFF
TRBV20-1,many,TRBD1,TRBJ2-3,TGCAGCCCGGGACAGCCGAGCACAGATACGCAGTATTTT,CSPGQPSTDTQYF
TRBV7-8,.,.,TRBJ2-1,TGTGCCAGCAGCTTATCTCGCTCCTACAATGAGCAGTTCTTC,CASSLSRSYNEQFF
TRBV20-1,many,TRBD2,TRBJ2-1,TGCAGTGCTAGAGACTACCTAGGGAGCGGGGGATACAATGAGCAGTTCTTC,CSARDYLGSGGYNEQFF
TRBV2,many,.,TRBJ2-3,TGTGCCAGCAGTGATGATCAAAGCACAGATACGCAGTATTTT,CASSDDQSTDTQYF
TRBV20-1,many,.,TRBJ1-1,TGCAGTGCTAGAGACCCGTCGGGGGCCGCCACTGAAGCTTTCTTT,CSARDPSGAATEAFF
TRBV2,many,TRBD2,TRBJ2-1,TGTGCCAGCACCCCTAGCGGGGGTTATGAGCAGTTCTTC,CASTPSGGYEQFF
TRBV7-9,many,.,TRBJ2-7,TGTGCCAGCAGCCGGACAGAGACCTACGAGCAGTACTTC,CASSRTETYEQYF
TRBV30,few,.,TRBJ1-3,TGTGCCTGGAGTGAAGGATACTCTGGAAACACCATATATTTT,CAWSEGYSGNTIYF
TRBV28,.,TRBD1,TRBJ1-4,TGTGCCAGCAGTAATAACCCGACAGGGGGTCGTGAAAAACTGTTTTTT,CASSNNPTGGREKLFF
TRBV9,many,.,TRBJ2-7,TGTGCCAGCAGCGTAGCCCAGGGGAGCCACGAGCAGTACTTC,CASSVAQGSHEQYF
TRBV10-3,few,TRBD1,TRBJ2-5,TGTGCCATTGGGGGACAGGGGACGATTTCAGAGACCCAGTACTTC,CAIGGQGTISETQYF
TRBV5-1,.,TRBD2,TRBJ2-1,TGCGCCAGCAGCTTTACGGGGGGGCTGGTTGAGCAGTTCTTC,CASSFTGGLVEQFF
TRBV6-1,many,.,TRBJ1-1,TGTGCCAGCAGTGAAAGGACAGACGCAACTGAAGCTTTCTTT,CASSERTDATEAFF
TRBV3-1,.,TRBD1,TRBJ1-1,TGTGCCAGCAGCCAAGGGGACAGGCGGTTCGGGAACACTGAAGCTTTCTTT,CASSQGDRRFGNTEAFF
TRBV7-9,few,.,TRBJ1-2,TGTGCCAGCAGCTTAGGGGCGTCCGGCTATGGCTACACCTTC,CASSLGASGYGYTF
TRBV6-6,many,.,TRBJ1-1,TGTGCCAGCAGTGGGCGGGGATTCGGGAACACTGAAGCTTTCTTT,CASSGRGFGNTEAFF
TRBV4-2,many,TRBD2,TRBJ2-3,TGTGCCAGCAGCCAAGACAGACTAGCGGGACGCACAGATACGCAGTATTTT,CASSQDRLAGRTDTQYF
TRBV12-3/TRBV12-4,many,.,TRBJ1-1,TGTGCCAGCACCAGACAGAATGAAGCTTTCTTT,CASTRQNEAFF
TRBV29-1,many,.,TRBJ2-2,TGCAGCGTTGATCGGATGAACACCGGGGAGCTGTTTTTT,CSVDRMNTGELFF
TRBV6-2/TRBV6-3,many,TRBD1,TRBJ1-1,TGTGCCAGCAGTGACAGGGGGAACACTGAAGCTTTCTTT,CASSDRGNTEAFF
TRBV4-2,many,.,TRBJ2-5,TGTGCCAGCAGCCAAGGCGAGGGTCACCAAGAGACCCAGTACTTC,CASSQGEGHQETQYF
TRBV20-1,many,.,TRBJ1-6,TGCAGTGTTACCGGGGGGGGTTCACCCCTCCACTTT,CSVTGGGSPLHF
TRBV29-1,many,.,TRBJ2-7,TGCAGCGTTGTATGGGACTCCTATTACGAGCAGTACTTC,CSVVWDSYYEQYF
TRBV24-1,.,.,TRBJ1-2,TGTGCCACCAGTGATCCCGGGAGGGACTCGAGCTACACCTTC,CATSDPGRDSSYTF
TRBV9,many,.,TRBJ2-3,TGTGCCAGCAGCGTAGCGGGAGCCACAGATACGCAGTATTTT,CASSVAGATDTQYF
TRBV7-2,.,TRBD2,TRBJ2-3,TGTGCCAGCAGCCCAAACTCCATGGGGGGGGCAGATACGCAGTATTTT,CASSPNSMGGADTQYF
TRBV7-9,many,.,TRBJ2-3,TGTGCCAGCAGCCCCGGGTCCCAGGGCGCCACAGATACGCAGTATTTT,CASSPGSQGATDTQYF
TRBV28,many,.,TRBJ1-1,TGTGCCACCTATCCCCAGTTGAACACTGAAGCTTTCTTT,CATYPQLNTEAFF